A selection of T cell receptor beta chains follows, all from one sample in a study of control samples from healthy donors and cancer patients. This table comes from immunoSEQ multiplex PCR, and its TCRdb copy is limited to in-frame clones, with some not included. The top ten hold 9.5% of the sample, which has 75,000 to 80,000 clones, roughly 89% seen once. Sequenced input: PBMCs. All receptors derive from a woman in her 50s with colorectal cancer. Each CDR3 is given with its conserved first and last residue. The D gene is left open where the match is weak. Size is omitted from some rows. Given values are once, few, many or a class for expanded clones.

>TRBV9|NA|TRBJ2-4|TRBD2
CASSVGTSGGANIQYF
TGTGCCAGCAGCGTCGGGACTAGCGGGGGGGCGAACATTCAGTACTTC
>TRBV27|NA|TRBJ1-1|NA
CASSSPGKGNTEAFF
TGTGCCAGCAGTTCTCCAGGGAAGGGGAACACTGAAGCTTTCTTT
>TRBV4-1|NA|TRBJ1-2|TRBD1
CASRTGQGTANYGYTF
TGCGCCAGCAGAACGGGACAGGGGACCGCAAACTATGGCTACACCTTC
>TRBV5-6|NA|TRBJ1-6|TRBD1
CASSLGLGQGYSPLHF
TGTGCCAGCAGCTTGGGACTGGGACAGGGATATTCACCCCTCCACTTT
>TRBV9|NA|TRBJ2-6|NA
CASSAPGSGANVLTF
TGTGCCAGCAGCGCCCCAGGGAGTGGGGCCAACGTCCTGACTTTC
>TRBV10-3|NA|TRBJ1-2|TRBD1
CAITGTGDYGYTF
TGTGCCATCACTGGGACAGGGGACTATGGCTACACCTTC
>TRBV5-5|NA|TRBJ1-5|NA
CASSLYGEGNNQPQHF
TGTGCCAGCAGCTTGTACGGTGAGGGGAACAATCAGCCCCAGCATTTT
>TRBV19|NA|TRBJ1-2|NA
CASTNVQPAYGYTF
TGTGCCAGCACCAATGTCCAGCCCGCCTATGGCTACACCTTC
>TRBV5-6|NA|TRBJ1-1|TRBD1
CASSLVDRDENTEAFF
TGTGCCAGCAGCTTGGTAGACAGGGATGAGAACACTGAAGCTTTCTTT
>TRBV6-5|NA|TRBJ1-2|NA
CASSPTGGLNYGYTF
TGTGCCAGCAGCCCCACCGGTGGCCTAAACTATGGCTACACCTTC
>TRBV9|NA|TRBJ2-2|NA
CASSAQAGELFF
TGTGCCAGCAGCGCCCAGGCCGGGGAGCTGTTTTTT
>TRBV2|NA|TRBJ1-3|NA
CASSISGNTIYF
TGTGCCAGCAGTATATCTGGAAACACCATATATTTT
>TRBV5-1|NA|TRBJ1-4|NA
CASSLDNWPGHGANEKLFF
TGCGCCAGCAGCTTGGACAATTGGCCAGGACATGGGGCTAATGAAAAACTGTTTTTT
>TRBV4-2|NA|TRBJ1-5|TRBD1
CASSQILRGQGQPQHF
TGTGCCAGCAGCCAAATTCTCAGGGGGCAGGGTCAGCCCCAGCATTTT
>TRBV19|NA|TRBJ2-3|TRBD2
CASSIGTSGVADTQYF
TGTGCCAGTAGTATCGGGACTAGCGGGGTCGCAGATACGCAGTATTTT
>TRBV6-5|NA|TRBJ1-2|NA
CASSYSSGKSGGYTF
TGTGCCAGCAGTTACTCTTCAGGGAAGTCGGGCGGCTACACCTTC
>TRBV3-1/TRBV3-2|NA|TRBJ1-1|NA
CASSQESGTVNTEAFF
TGTGCCAGCAGCCAAGAAAGCGGGACGGTGAACACTGAAGCTTTCTTT
>TRBV10-3|NA|TRBJ2-6|TRBD1
CAISQDRGISGANVLTF
TGTGCCATCAGCCAGGACAGGGGGATTTCTGGGGCCAACGTCCTGACTTTC
>TRBV6-5|NA|TRBJ1-6|NA
CASSYGNIRYNSPLHF
TGTGCCAGCAGTTACGGTAACATCCGCTATAATTCACCCCTCCACTTT
>TRBV20-1|once|TRBJ1-1|NA
CSARWQTEAFF
TGCAGTGCTAGATGGCAGACTGAAGCTTTCTTT
>TRBV3-1/TRBV3-2|NA|TRBJ2-3|TRBD2
CASSLSGAITDTQYF
TGTGCCAGCAGCCTTAGCGGGGCCATCACAGATACGCAGTATTTT
>TRBV7-2|NA|TRBJ2-1|TRBD2
CASSLVQRGPPYNEQFF
TGTGCCAGCAGCTTAGTGCAGCGGGGGCCCCCGTACAATGAGCAGTTCTTC
>TRBV20-1|NA|TRBJ2-1|NA
CSARLGNEQFF
TGCAGTGCTAGACTTGGCAATGAGCAGTTCTTC
>TRBV7-3|once|TRBJ1-1|NA
CASSSSEENTEAFF
TGTGCCAGCAGCTCGTCTGAGGAGAACACTGAAGCTTTCTTT
>TRBV7-2|NA|TRBJ1-1|NA
CASSLDRAVNTEAFF
TGTGCCAGCAGCTTAGACAGGGCGGTGAACACTGAAGCTTTCTTT
>TRBV10-2|NA|TRBJ1-5|NA
CASERNQPQHF
TGCGCCAGCGAGAGGAATCAGCCCCAGCATTTT
>TRBV30|NA|TRBJ2-1|NA
CAWSDSTRSYEQFF
TGTGCCTGGAGTGACTCTACTAGAAGTTATGAGCAGTTCTTC
>TRBV29-1|NA|TRBJ2-3|NA
CSVESRGTDTQYF
TGCAGCGTTGAATCGCGGGGCACAGATACGCAGTATTTT
>TRBV5-8|NA|TRBJ2-5|NA
CASSSDGTETQYF
TGTGCCAGCAGCTCGGACGGGACGGAGACCCAGTACTTC
>TRBV2|NA|TRBJ2-5|NA
CASSVTRGTETQYF
TGTGCCAGCAGTGTAACTCGGGGGACAGAGACCCAGTACTTC
>TRBV3-1/TRBV3-2|once|TRBJ2-5|NA
CASRPGAVGAQYF
TGTGCCAGCAGACCGGGGGCCGTGGGAGCCCAGTACTTC
>TRBV24-1|NA|TRBJ2-2|TRBD1
CATSDPGQGGGELFF
TGTGCCACCAGTGATCCTGGACAGGGAGGCGGGGAGCTGTTTTTT
>TRBV2|NA|TRBJ2-1|TRBD1
CASSEQAGGNDNEQFF
TGTGCCAGCAGTGAACAGGCAGGGGGCAACGACAATGAGCAGTTCTTC
>TRBV4-1|NA|TRBJ2-2|NA
CASRETGTGELFF
TGCGCCAGCAGGGAGACTGGCACCGGGGAGCTGTTTTTT
>TRBV18|NA|TRBJ2-2|TRBD1
CASSPIGQGAGELFF
TGTGCCAGCTCACCTATTGGACAGGGGGCCGGGGAGCTGTTTTTT
>TRBV12-3/TRBV12-4|NA|TRBJ1-5|NA
CASSFSRNQPQHF
TGTGCCAGCAGTTTCTCACGGAATCAGCCCCAGCATTTT
>TRBV24-1|NA|TRBJ1-5|NA
CATPRAVRQPQHF
TGTGCCACACCAAGAGCGGTGAGGCAGCCCCAGCATTTT
>TRBV28|once|TRBJ1-3|NA
CASSWSGTALSGNTIYF
TGTGCCAGCAGTTGGTCCGGGACCGCTTTATCTGGAAACACCATATATTTT
>TRBV4-3|NA|TRBJ1-4|NA
CASSQVYVPSPDEKLFF
TGCGCCAGCAGCCAAGTCTATGTACCATCGCCAGATGAAAAACTGTTTTTT
>TRBV6-4|NA|TRBJ2-3|TRBD2
CASRSGETDTQYF
TGTGCCAGCCGGAGCGGGGAAACAGATACGCAGTATTTT
>TRBV7-2|NA|TRBJ2-1|NA
CASSFTGGTYNEQFF
TGTGCCAGCAGCTTCACTGGGGGTACCTACAATGAGCAGTTCTTC
>TRBV2|NA|TRBJ1-5|TRBD1
CASRGTGGSQPQHF
TGTGCCAGCAGGGGGACAGGGGGGAGTCAGCCCCAGCATTTT
>TRBV11-2|few|TRBJ1-2|NA
CASSLAHRDYGYTF
TGTGCCAGCAGCTTAGCCCACAGGGATTACGGCTACACCTTC
>TRBV7-2|NA|TRBJ2-2|NA
CASSLRGGYDTGELFF
TGTGCCAGCAGCTTAAGAGGGGGTTACGACACCGGGGAGCTGTTTTTT
>TRBV24-1|NA|TRBJ1-1|NA
CATSDGGVGTEAFF
TGTGCCACCAGTGACGGGGGGGTGGGCACTGAAGCTTTCTTT
>TRBV24-1|NA|TRBJ2-3|NA
CATSERATTDTQYF
TGTGCCACCAGTGAGCGGGCTACCACAGATACGCAGTATTTT
>TRBV28|NA|TRBJ1-3|NA
CASSYNGGWSSGNTIYF
TGTGCCAGCAGTTATAATGGGGGATGGAGCTCTGGAAACACCATATATTTT
>TRBV6-5|NA|TRBJ1-4|NA
CASSIRTAGNEKLFF
TGTGCCAGCAGTATCAGGACAGCCGGTAATGAAAAACTGTTTTTT
>TRBV10-3|NA|TRBJ1-3|TRBD1
CAISERDSSGNTIYF
TGTGCCATCAGTGAAAGGGACAGCTCTGGAAACACCATATATTTT
>TRBV6-4|NA|TRBJ1-6|NA
CASSDTAQLNSPLHF
TGTGCCAGCAGTGACACGGCACAGCTAAATTCACCCCTCCACTTT
>TRBV3-1/TRBV3-2|NA|TRBJ2-3|NA
CASSPPGQLTDTQYF
TGTGCCAGCAGCCCTCCTGGGCAGCTCACAGATACGCAGTATTTT
>TRBV12-3/TRBV12-4|NA|TRBJ1-1|NA
CASTGDTGEAFF
TGTGCCAGCACCGGGGACACCGGAGAAGCTTTCTTT
>TRBV6-5|few|TRBJ1-3|NA
CASSGLLSGNTIYF
TGTGCCAGCAGCGGACTGCTCTCTGGAAACACCATATATTTT
>TRBV28|NA|TRBJ1-2|TRBD1
CASSPNRGYGYTF
TGTGCCAGCAGTCCAAACAGGGGTTACGGCTACACCTTC
>TRBV29-1|NA|TRBJ2-2|TRBD1
CSVAQGAGGELFF
TGCAGCGTCGCACAGGGGGCGGGCGGGGAGCTGTTTTTT
>TRBV18|NA|TRBJ2-2|TRBD1
CASSPRTGVDTGELFF
TGTGCCAGCTCACCAAGGACAGGGGTGGACACCGGGGAGCTGTTTTTT
>TRBV12-3/TRBV12-4|NA|TRBJ1-2|TRBD1
CASAWTGRPGYTF
TGTGCCAGCGCATGGACAGGGCGGCCCGGCTACACCTTC
>TRBV28|NA|TRBJ1-2|NA
CASSLTGYPNGYTF
TGTGCCAGCAGTCTTACAGGGTACCCCAATGGCTACACCTTC
>TRBV10-3|NA|TRBJ2-5|TRBD1
CATLGQGQETQYF
TGTGCCACCCTGGGACAGGGGCAAGAGACCCAGTACTTC